The 4 T cell receptor beta chains reported below all come from one sample, sequenced in a study of T cells after yellow fever vaccination. MiXCR, applied by TCRdb to the 5' RACE reads, yields one record per CDR3 protein. The sample holds 250,000 to 400,000 distinct CDR3 sequences, 3.5% to 4.5% seen once. The sample in question was PBMCs, obtained 15 days after the yellow fever booster vaccination. All receptors come from a man younger than 35 who received the YFV17D yellow fever vaccine.

This clonotype was counted ten times or more. The chain links TRBV15 to TRBJ2-5; D gene uncertain. This CDR3 spans 13 amino acids. Germline CDR1 LNHNV, CDR2 YYDKDF (reference sequence). V was cut by 1 base and J by 5 bases, with 8 bases left in between. For the CDR3, the DNA is TGTGCCACCAGCAGAGGTGGGCAGGAGACCCAGTACTTC. Residues: CATSRGGQETQYF. The full variable domain, in which reference TRBV15 and TRBJ2-5 provide the parts outside the CDR3, is DAMVIQNPRYQVTQFGKPVTLSCSQTLNHNVMYWYQQKSSQAPKLLFHYYDKDFNNEADTPDNFQSRRPNTSFCFLDIRSPGLGDTAMYLCATSRGGQETQYFGPGTRLLVL.

This clonotype was picked up a small number of times. This sequence joins TRBV7-7 and TRBJ2-3, with D possibly matching TRBD1 (5 bases). Looked up from germline, CDR1 is SSHAT and CDR2 is FNYEAQ (reference sequence). V lost 4 bases to trimming and J lost 2 bases, with 13 bases between them. The CDR3 is made up of 15 amino acids. The CDR3 DNA reads as TGTGCCAGCAGCTCCAGGGTTGGGGCCACAGATACGCAGTATTTT. Translation gives CASSSRVGATDTQYF.

This chain joins TRBV3-1 and TRBJ1-6, with 9 bases aligning to TRBD1. This CDR3 has 14 residues. The germline CDR1 and CDR2 sequences are LGHDT and YNNKEL (reference sequence). J lost 8 bases, V lost 3 bases, and 2 bases had no gene match. The DNA of the CDR3 is TGTGCCAGCAGCCAGACAGGGGGGGATTCACCCCTCCACTTT. This sequence encodes CASSQTGGDSPLHF.

This clonotype was found many times. CDR3 in DNA: TGTGCCAGCAGCTTAATGGAGGGTAGTGAAAAACTGTTTTTT. It is translated as CASSLMEGSEKLFF. The chain uses TRBV7-2 and TRBJ1-4; D gene ambiguous. CDR1 is SGHTA and CDR2 is FQGNSA in the germline V gene. CDR3 length: 14 residues. V was shortened by 2 bases and J by 7 bases, with 11 bases between the two germline ends.